This paragraph covers one T cell receptor (beta chain) sequence. The clone's antigen remains unknown. No base qualities exist here, and no much larger clone lies one base off it. The sample originates from a study of T cell responses to AZD1222 COVID-19 vaccine (dated by TCRdb to about 2021). Notes on the research overall: A total of just over 230 trial participants underwent TCR sequencing, of whom some 210 received two doses of AZD1222 and around 25 received two doses of the MenACWY control vaccine. Trial participants were enrolled into age subgroups of 18-55, 56-69 and 70-plus years, which contained around 150, 28 and 57 TCR-sequenced participants, respectively.

The time point label here, explained by the study, means: about 28 days (+/-7) after the second vaccine dose. Because spike-specific TCR depth and breadth did not differ between the two schedules, AZD1222 recipients who got a second dose at roughly 4 weeks were pooled with those who got a second dose at roughly 12 weeks. Vaccinee samples came from UK trials COV001 and COV002, including a single-blind randomized controlled phase 2/3 trial of AZD1222 (ChAdOx1 nCoV-19) in healthy adults. For TCRbeta chain sequencing, PBMC samples were collected from trial participants at day 0 and at day 28 after the second dose. Points the paper makes about the study in general: Conclusions about previously exposed vaccinees are limited, since just five or six AZD1222 recipients were seropositive for SARS-CoV-2 at baseline. Most participants were white British and females outnumbered males, and the authors suggested that clonal diversity may have been underestimated. Because no day 14 peak-response samples were available, repertoires were characterized only after the peak T cell response. The whole spike protein was spanned by vaccine-associated CD4 TCRs, and dominant responses were seen in regions 160-218 and 743-854. In the small 56-69-year group, the increase in depth fell short of significance, most likely because of low power. Reportedly, almost half of the unique spike-specific TCRs recognized epitopes lying outside the regions that are mutated in the B.1.351 and B.1.1.7 variants. After two AZD1222 doses, both the breadth and the depth of spike-specific TCRs were significantly higher than at day 0 and than in MenACWY recipients.

The CDR3 regions of human TCRbeta chains were analyzed by immunosequencing. The paper's data handling went like this. TCRs in the repertoires were compared against a reference library of SARS-CoV-2-specific TCRs that had been generated with the MIRA antigen-specificity platform. Breadth was defined as the fraction of unique TCRs that were SARS-CoV-2-associated, and depth was defined as the fraction of total T cells that were SARS-CoV-2-associated. Using the MIRA data, each spike-specific TCR was assigned both to the spike region to which the TCR was reactive and to a CD4 or CD8 class. Log10-transformed breadth and depth values were compared by one-way ANOVA with Sidak's multiple comparisons tests. Entries here come from immuneACCESS through TCRdb and include only in-frame sequences with V and J called. Some clones fail to appear in such tables; in the studies checked, an unresolved V gene covers under half of the shortfall, and the cause of the remainder is unknown. V and J calls and clone size are those listed in that table; D and trimming were worked out from the DNA. The sample data list 120,000 to 150,000 clones, and roughly 90% of these were observed just once. 1.6% of the sample is in the top ten clones.

The sample was peripheral blood, taken 28 days after the second AZD1222 dose. The TCR originated in an adult who received the AZD1222 COVID-19 vaccine.

CDR3 sequence: CASTPGTPVTGELFF. The nucleotides are TGTGCCAGTACCCCCGGGACTCCCGTGACCGGGGAGCTGTTTTTT. The chain is assembled from TRBV19 and TRBJ2-2; 6 matching bases give a weak D call of TRBD2. The germline V gene encodes CDR1 LNHDA and CDR2 SQIVND (reference sequence). A distance of 17 bases separates the germline ends of V and J, which lose 7 bases and 5 bases respectively. From the cysteine through the phenylalanine, the CDR3 covers 15 amino acids. CDR3 DNA is the only sequence kept; it has 45 bases, read in frame from the first base. Beyond the CDR3, the reference TRBV19 and TRBJ2-2 genes provide the residues; the full variable domain reads: DGGITQSPKYLFRKEGQNVTLSCEQNLNHDAMYWYRQDPGQGLRLIYYSQIVNDFQKGDIAEGYSVSREKKESFPLTVTSAQKNPTAFYLCASTPGTPVTGELFFGEGSRLTVL.